The sequence of this TCR beta chain was determined in a study of blood T cell repertoires in COVID-19. Study-wide context: The analysed material was cDNA or gDNA that came from T cells, B-cell-depleted T cells, or PBMCs.

The CDR3 extends over 16 amino acids. V lost 5 bases and J lost 8; bases outside the gene matches: 8. Germline V lookup: CDR1 MNHEY, CDR2 SVGEGT. In the original processing: The authors estimated nucleated cell counts from reference gene primer amplification. Assay used: immunoSEQ multiplex PCR; TCRdb lists only in-frame clones, some missing. The DNA was the basis for D and trimming; V, J and clone size are from that table. The sample records about 76,000 clones, 86% being singletons. The sequenced sample consisted of peripheral blood. The chain recombines TRBV6-2 or TRBV6-3 with TRBJ1-6; 11 positions match TRBD1. The TCR was taken from a human donor in a cohort sampled during active COVID-19. CDR3 sequence (DNA): TGTGCCAGCAGTCCAGATCGGACAGGGGGCCATTCACCCCTCCACTTT. It encodes CASSPDRTGGHSPLHF.